The 22 T cell receptor beta chains given below trace back to one sample, sequenced in a study of blood T cell repertoires in COVID-19. Sequenced by immunoSEQ multiplex PCR; TCRdb stores in-frame clones only, minus some. Of a few hundred thousand clones listed, about 88% are singletons. The sequencing sample was made of peripheral blood. These receptors came from a human donor in a cohort sampled during active COVID-19.

The chain links TRBV9 to TRBJ2-3, with a tentative D call TRBD1 (5 bases). The germline V and J ends were trimmed by 3 bases and 3 bases, with 11 bases remaining between them. The CDR3 extends over 14 amino acids. Per germline, CDR1 SGDLS and CDR2 YYNGEE. The CDR3 is CASSGPSGTDTQYF. The CDR3 region has the DNA TGTGCCAGCAGCGGACCTTCAGGGACAGATACGCAGTATTTT.

The gene calls are TRBV12-3 or TRBV12-4 and TRBJ2-3, with no clear D. Trimming removed 7 bases from V and 0 bases from J, with 8 bases in between. The CDR3 contains 13 residues. The CDR3 loop reads CASTLSSTDTQYF. CDR3 nucleotide sequence: TGTGCCAGCACCCTTTCCAGCACAGATACGCAGTATTTT.

The chain uses TRBV19 and TRBJ2-2; 12 bases are a match to TRBD2. J gave up 5 bases and V 5 bases, and 3 bases lay outside the gene matches. Looked up from germline, CDR1 is LNHDA and CDR2 is SQIVND (reference sequence). The CDR3 spans 15 residues. The CDR3 nucleotides are TGTGCCAGTAGTGGACTAGCGGGAAGAACCGGGGAGCTGTTTTTT. Translated: CASSGLAGRTGELFF. The full variable domain, with the rest looked up from reference TRBV19 and TRBJ2-2, is DGGITQSPKYLFRKEGQNVTLSCEQNLNHDAMYWYRQDPGQGLRLIYYSQIVNDFQKGDIAEGYSVSREKKESFPLTVTSAQKNPTAFYLCASSGLAGRTGELFFGEGSRLTVL.

The rearrangement joins TRBV24-1 to TRBJ1-2, with TRBD1 identical over 7 bases. CDR1 is KGHDR, CDR2 SFDVKD, per germline. V was pared by 5 bases and J by 0 bases, with 11 bases of the junction left unmatched. This CDR3 contains 17 residues. The CDR3 loop is CATSGRGRDSTNYGYTF. In nucleotides, the CDR3 is TGTGCCACCAGTGGTCGGGGGCGGGACAGTACTAACTATGGCTACACCTTC.

The genes are TRBV30 and TRBJ1-5, with TRBD1 identical over 7 bases. Germline V gene data show CDR1 as GTSNPN and CDR2 as SVGIG (reference sequence). The CDR3 has 14 amino acids. V lost 2 bases and J lost 3; bases outside the gene matches: 4. The CDR3 region has the DNA TGTGCCTGGAGTAAGACAGGGATCAATCAGCCCCAGCATTTT. This translates into CAWSKTGINQPQHF.

This chain uses TRBV6-1 with TRBJ1-2; TRBD1 matches 10 bases. J was trimmed by 0 bases and V by 4 bases; bases with no gene match: 11. This CDR3 is built from 18 residues. Per the germline V gene, CDR1 is MNHNS and CDR2 is SASEGT. DNA for the CDR3: TGTGCCAGCAGTGGACTCCGGGACAGGGGATACGCTAACTATGGCTACACCTTC. Encoded protein: CASSGLRDRGYANYGYTF.

The chain combines TRBV5-1 with TRBJ2-3; TRBD2 matches 7 bases. Trimming took 2 bases from V and 0 from J; bases not matched to a gene: 3. Germline V gene sequence: CDR1 SGHRS, CDR2 YFSETQ. This CDR3 has 15 residues. CDR3 nucleotide sequence: TGCGCCAGCAGCTTTCGCGGGAGTAGCACAGATACGCAGTATTTT. Protein: CASSFRGSSTDTQYF.

This chain links TRBV18 with TRBJ1-4, with unresolved D. From germline, CDR1 is KGHSH and CDR2 LQKENI. CDR3 length: 14 amino acids. Trimming removed 3 bases at V and 2 bases at J, with 7 bases between. CDR3 nucleotide sequence: TGTGCCAGCTCACCTAGAGGGACTAATGAAAAACTGTTTTTT. Translated, it gives CASSPRGTNEKLFF.

The CDR3 reads CSVLETGDSGANVLTF. As DNA, the CDR3 is TGCAGCGTTTTAGAGACAGGGGATTCTGGGGCCAACGTCCTGACTTTC. V gene TRBV29-1 combines with J gene TRBJ2-6; 8 nucleotides agree with TRBD1. From germline, CDR1 is SQVTM and CDR2 ANQGSEA. The CDR3 is 16 amino acids. The trim removed 5 bases at V and 1 base at J, leaving 7 bases unmatched.

This clone occurred once. The chain uses TRBV6-5 and TRBJ1-3; possible D gene TRBD1, 5 bases. The CDR3 extends over 15 amino acids. CDR1 MNHEY and CDR2 SVGAGI come from the germline V gene. Trimming took off 11 bases at V and 5 bases at J, with 22 bases between the two ends. The CDR3 protein is CASSGAHGSRNTIYF. The CDR3 DNA reads as TGTGCCTCTAGCGGGGCCCATGGTTCGAGAAACACCATATATTTT.

CDR3 amino acids: CASSDKSSNQPQHF. The CDR3 nucleotides are TGCGCCAGCAGTGATAAATCGAGCAATCAGCCCCAGCATTTT. The rearrangement uses TRBV10-2 and TRBJ1-5, with unresolved D. Germline CDR1 reads WSHSY; CDR2 reads SAAADI. This CDR3 has 14 amino acids. Trimming took 3 bases from V and 1 from J, leaving 7 bases between them.

The J gene is TRBJ1-6, the V gene TRBV14; 8 nucleotides line up with TRBD1. V shed 5 bases, J shed 10 bases, and the junction held 7 bases outside the gene matches. The length of the CDR3 is 14 residues. CDR1 and CDR2 (germline): SGHDN, FVKESK. CDR3 nucleotide sequence: TGTGCCAGCAGCTTCAGGGGGCGGGCATCACCCCTCCACTTT. Translating gives CASSFRGRASPLHF.

The chain recombines TRBV5-1 with TRBJ2-5; D unresolved. CDR3 length: 15 residues. Germline V gene data show CDR1 as SGHRS and CDR2 as YFSETQ. The V end lost 0 bases, the J end lost 1 base, and 10 bases lay between the germline ends. In DNA form, the CDR3 reads TGCGCCAGCAGCTTGGGAGCAACCTCCCAAGAGACCCAGTACTTC. It translates to CASSLGATSQETQYF.

This rearrangement joins TRBV4-1 to TRBJ1-2; no definite D call. V was pared by 1 base and J by 2 bases, with 11 bases between. The CDR3 length is 15 residues. The germline V gene has CDR1 MGHRA and CDR2 YSYEKL. CDR3 sequence (DNA): TGCGCCAGCAGCCAAGCCCGATCCGGGAACTATGGCTACACCTTC. Translated: CASSQARSGNYGYTF.

The CDR3 DNA reads as TGTGCCAGCAGCCCCAGATCGGGGACAGGGGGCCAACAGCCCCAGCATTTT. Translation gives CASSPRSGTGGQQPQHF. V and J are TRBV4-2 and TRBJ1-5, with 12 bases that match TRBD1. CDR1 and CDR2 (germline): LGHNA, YNFKEQ. The ends lost 4 bases at V and 7 bases at J; junction bases unmatched: 11. The length of the CDR3 is 17 residues.

To note about this clone: The same CDR3 arises from other DNA sequences in this sample as well. The chain recombines TRBV5-1 with TRBJ2-7; a weak D match, TRBD2 (6 bases). The CDR3 is made up of 13 amino acids. Germline V gene sequence: CDR1 SGHRS, CDR2 YFSETQ. Trimming removed 4 bases at V and 4 bases at J, with 12 bases between. The chain's CDR3 is CASSETSSYEQYF. CDR3 nucleotides: TGCGCCAGCAGCGAGACTAGTTCATACGAGCAGTACTTC. The complete variable domain, with remaining parts taken from reference TRBV5-1 and TRBJ2-7, reads KAGVTQTPRYLIKTRGQQVTLSCSPISGHRSVSWYQQTPGQGLQFLFEYFSETQRNKGNFPGRFSGRQFSNSRSEMNVSTLELGDSALYLCASSETSSYEQYFGPGTRLTVT.

This clone has a handful of counts. J is TRBJ1-1 and V is TRBV6-1; D gene ambiguous. Germline values: CDR1 MNHNS, CDR2 SASEGT. The CDR3 totals 13 residues. Trimming pared 2 bases from V and 1 base from J, leaving 5 bases between. In DNA, the CDR3 is TGTGCCAGCAGTGAACAATGGAACACTGAAGCTTTCTTT. Translating gives CASSEQWNTEAFF.

The rearrangement joins TRBV11-3 to TRBJ1-1; perhaps TRBD1 as D (5 bases). This CDR3 spans 17 amino acids. V was pared by 5 bases and J by 1 base, with 20 bases between. CDR1 SGHNT and CDR2 YENEEA come from the germline V gene. DNA for the CDR3: TGTGCCAGCAGCCCCTTGGGGGGGAGGATGGGGAACACTGAAGCTTTCTTT. Translation gives CASSPLGGRMGNTEAFF.

The chain has TRBV7-9 and TRBJ2-2; 11 positions match TRBD1. This CDR3 is 15 amino acids long. Germline V lookup: CDR1 SEHNR, CDR2 FQNEAQ (reference sequence). V was pared by 3 bases and J by 4 bases, with 1 base of the junction left unmatched. The CDR3 is CASSFGTGGTGELFF. The DNA for the CDR3 is TGTGCCAGCAGCTTTGGGACAGGGGGCACCGGGGAGCTGTTTTTT.

This chain uses TRBV24-1 with TRBJ2-2; TRBD2 matches at 7 bases. CDR3 size: 16 residues. Per germline, CDR1 KGHDR and CDR2 SFDVKD. Trimming at V came to 4 bases and at J to 0 bases, leaving 4 bases not matched to a gene. CDR3 sequence reads: CATSDNLAANTGELFF. As DNA, the CDR3 is TGTGCCACCAGTGACAACCTAGCGGCGAACACCGGGGAGCTGTTTTTT.

With regard to this clone: Other DNA variants within this sample encode the same CDR3. The CDR3 bases are TGTGCCAGCAGCGTAGTCGCCGGGGAGCTGTTTTTT. It codes for CASSVVAGELFF. The rearrangement joins TRBV9 to TRBJ2-2; D gene uncertain. The CDR3 is made up of 12 amino acids. CDR1 and CDR2 (germline): SGDLS, YYNGEE. Trimming removed 0 bases at V and 6 bases at J, with 3 bases between.

V gene TRBV21-1 combines with J gene TRBJ2-4; the D call TRBD1 from the table was never checked on the DNA. TRBV21-1 is termed a pseudogene. The CDR3 length is 20 residues. CDR3 sequence: CASSKAVRGTGDLAKNIQYF. The CDR3 coding sequence is TGTGCCAGCAGCAAAGCGGTAAGGGGAACAGGAGATCTAGCCAAAAACATTCAGTACTTC.